A selection of T cell receptor beta chains follows, all from one sample in a study of CD8+ T cells in alopecia areata. Clones were sequenced by immunoSEQ multiplex PCR, and TCRdb holds only the in-frame ones, with some missing. Altogether some 190,000 clones are present, 40% to 55% being singletons, with the ten largest covering roughly 9.1%. This specimen was CD8+ T cells sorted from blood, taken at week 52, from a patient treated with tofacitinib. The receptors were sampled from a human donor with alopecia areata. Each CDR3 is given without its conserved first and last residue.

v_gene: TRBV5-6; j_gene: TRBJ1-2; CDR3aa: ASSPAGRYGYT
v_gene: TRBV6-5; j_gene: TRBJ2-5; CDR3aa: ASSYGAAGGQETQY
v_gene: TRBV29-1; j_gene: TRBJ2-7; CDR3aa: SVEGWQGSYEQY
v_gene: TRBV5-4; j_gene: TRBJ1-2; CDR3aa: ASSAGQSNGYT
v_gene: TRBV6-5; j_gene: TRBJ2-3; CDR3aa: ASSYGRTSTDTQY
v_gene: TRBV5-1; j_gene: TRBJ2-7; CDR3aa: ASSSTGPYEQY
v_gene: TRBV27; j_gene: TRBJ1-5; CDR3aa: ASSPLKDRGTDQPQH
v_gene: TRBV28; j_gene: TRBJ1-5; CDR3aa: ASSFYASNQPQH
v_gene: TRBV5-4; j_gene: TRBJ1-1; CDR3aa: ASSLLGQGTEAF
v_gene: TRBV14; j_gene: TRBJ2-5; CDR3aa: ASSQDPGSYGGETQY
v_gene: TRBV11-1; j_gene: TRBJ2-4; CDR3aa: ASSLVKGAWDIQY